Listed below are T cell receptor beta chains from one sample, sequenced in a study of CD8 T cells in ankylosing spondylitis. TCRdb re-derived calls from the 5' RACE reads in MiXCR, one entry per CDR3 protein. The table records about 340,000 distinct CDR3 sequences, roughly 14% of them present only once. The sequenced sample consisted of blood, either unsorted or a sorted T cell fraction (not recorded which). Receptors originate from a male donor with ankylosing spondylitis or in good health (not recorded which). Each CDR3 is given with its conserved first and last residue. A D gene is named only where the DNA matches it firmly. Clone size appears in some rows only: once, few, many, or a class for an expanded clone.

>TRBV5-1|TRBJ2-3|few|NA
TGCGCCAGCAGGGGTCTTGACACAGATACGCAGTATTTT
CASRGLDTDTQYF
>TRBV27|TRBJ2-1|NA|NA
TGTGCCAGCAGTTTGTCAGGAACTGAGCAGTTCTTC
CASSLSGTEQFF
>TRBV27|TRBJ1-6|many|TRBD1
TGTGCCAGCAGTTTGAACAGGGGTAATTCACCCCTCCACTTT
CASSLNRGNSPLHF
>TRBV18|TRBJ2-1|NA|NA
TGTGCCAGCTCATCAGGCTCTAGGGATGAGCAGTTCTTC
CASSSGSRDEQFF
>TRBV29-1|TRBJ2-1|few|TRBD2
TGCAGCGTTGAAAGGCGAAGCGGGAGGGCCTACAATGAGCAGTTCTTC
CSVERRSGRAYNEQFF
>TRBV20-1|TRBJ2-1|many|TRBD1
TGCAGTGCTATCATTAGGGACAGGTCTAGAAACAATGAGCAGTTCTTC
CSAIIRDRSRNNEQFF
>TRBV12-3/TRBV12-4|TRBJ2-2|NA|NA
TGTGCCAGCATCCCAGGGAGCGCGAACACCGGGGAGCTGTTTTTT
CASIPGSANTGELFF
>TRBV5-1|TRBJ2-2|NA|TRBD1
TGCGCCAGCAGCAAATCACAGGGGGCGACCGGGGAGCTGTTTTTT
CASSKSQGATGELFF
>TRBV5-6|TRBJ2-1|NA|TRBD1
TGTGCCAGCAGCTTATCGGGACAGGGGGGACGCTACAATGAGCAGTTCTTC
CASSLSGQGGRYNEQFF
>TRBV20-1|TRBJ2-1|few|TRBD2
TGCAGTGCTAGAGAGCTAGCGGGTGGAACCTCCTACAATGAGCAGTTCTTC
CSARELAGGTSYNEQFF
>TRBV5-1|TRBJ1-1|NA|NA
TGCGCCAGCAGCCGCAAACCCATGTCGGCGGCCGAGGGCACTGAAGCTTTCTTT
CASSRKPMSAAEGTEAFF
>TRBV2|TRBJ2-6|NA|NA
TGTGCCAGCAGTGTCAGGAACTCTGGGGCCAACGTCCTGACTTTC
CASSVRNSGANVLTF
>TRBV3-1|TRBJ2-3|NA|TRBD1
TGTGCCAGCAGCCTGGGGACAGGGGCTAGCACAGATACGCAGTATTTT
CASSLGTGASTDTQYF
>TRBV4-2|TRBJ1-3|few|NA
TGTGCCAGCGCACCCGGCCCTGGGGGGGGAAACACCATATATTTT
CASAPGPGGGNTIYF
>TRBV19|TRBJ2-5|NA|NA
TGTGCCAGTAGTGAACGGGGACTTAGAGAGACCCAGTACTTC
CASSERGLRETQYF
>TRBV5-1|TRBJ2-7|NA|NA
TGCGCCAGCAGCTCCTACGGGGGGCGCGAGCAGTACTTC
CASSSYGGREQYF
>TRBV12-3/TRBV12-4|TRBJ2-5|few|NA
TGTGCCACACAAGTCGGACGGAACCAAGAGACCCAGCACTTC
CATQVGRNQETQHF
>TRBV11-3|TRBJ2-3|NA|NA
TGTGCCAGCAGCTTAGCCCCGATCACCTCAGATACGCAGTATTTT
CASSLAPITSDTQYF
>TRBV6-1|TRBJ1-2|NA|NA
TGTGCCAGCAGTGAGTTGATCTATGGCTACACCTTC
CASSELIYGYTF
>TRBV29-1|TRBJ2-5|NA|NA
TGCAGCGTTGGACGGCACCAAGAGACCCAGTACTTC
CSVGRHQETQYF
>TRBV20-1|TRBJ2-7|NA|NA
TGCAGTGCTAGCGGCCGTGAGGTCTACGAGCAGTACTTC
CSASGREVYEQYF
>TRBV5-1|TRBJ2-3|few|TRBD2
TGCGCCAGCAGGGCTAGCGGAATCACAGATACGCAGTATTTT
CASRASGITDTQYF
>TRBV5-1|TRBJ2-1|once|NA
TGCGCCAGCGTTTACAGTGTTGGGGACAATGAGCAGTTCTTC
CASVYSVGDNEQFF
>TRBV10-2|TRBJ2-2|NA|TRBD2
TGCGCCAGCAGACTCCTAGCGGGTACGAACACCGGGGAGCTGTTTTTT
CASRLLAGTNTGELFF
>TRBV20-1|TRBJ2-5|many|NA
TGCAGTGCCTCGAGGGGTTCCGCAGAGACCCAGTACTTC
CSASRGSAETQYF
>TRBV27|TRBJ2-7|many|NA
TGTGCCAGCGGACAAAGGCAGGGAAACGAGCAGTACTTC
CASGQRQGNEQYF
>TRBV29-1|TRBJ1-1|few|NA
TGCAGCGTTGAAAATGCGTTGGGGGGCACTGAAGCTTTCTTT
CSVENALGGTEAFF
>TRBV27|TRBJ2-1|NA|NA
TGTGCCAGCAGTTGGGAAGGGGGAGGGCGAGGTAAGGAGCAGTTCTTC
CASSWEGGGRGKEQFF
>TRBV5-1|TRBJ1-3|many|NA
TGCGCCAGCAGCTTGGCCGGGACTTTAGGCGGAAACACCATATATTTT
CASSLAGTLGGNTIYF
>TRBV5-4|TRBJ1-3|few|NA
TGTGCCAGCAGCTTGATCGGGACGCCTGGAAACACCATATATTTT
CASSLIGTPGNTIYF
>TRBV4-1|TRBJ2-2|few|NA
TGCGCCAGCAGCCAAGTCGGGCTTAACACCGGGGAGCTGTTTTTT
CASSQVGLNTGELFF
>TRBV12-3/TRBV12-4|TRBJ1-1|few|NA
TGTGCCAGCAGCCCCACAGGCACTGGGAGCACTGAAGCTTTCTTT
CASSPTGTGSTEAFF
>TRBV11-3|TRBJ2-1|NA|NA
TGTGCCAGCAGCGGCCAGAGGTCAGGTGCGAATGAGCAGTTCTTC
CASSGQRSGANEQFF
>TRBV15|TRBJ2-7|once|NA
TGTGCCACCAGCAGAGGCCTTCGACTAGACGAGCAGTACTTC
CATSRGLRLDEQYF
>TRBV3-1|TRBJ2-7|many|TRBD2
TGTGCCAGCAGCCAAGGGACTAGGGTCTACGAGCAGTACTTC
CASSQGTRVYEQYF
>TRBV12-3/TRBV12-4|TRBJ1-5|few|NA
TGTGCCAGCAGGAGGGACATCAATCAGCCCCAGCATTTT
CASRRDINQPQHF
>TRBV6-1|TRBJ2-7|NA|TRBD1
TGTGCCAGCAGTGACAGCCCGGGACAGACCTACGAGCAGTACTTC
CASSDSPGQTYEQYF
>TRBV5-1|TRBJ2-1|NA|NA
TGCGCCAGCAGCTTGGGAGGCAGGGAGAATGAGCAGTTCTTC
CASSLGGRENEQFF
>TRBV7-2|TRBJ2-1|few|NA
TGTGCCAGCAGCTGGGAGGGGGGGGAGAGGAATGAGCAGTTCTTC
CASSWEGGERNEQFF
>TRBV20-1|TRBJ1-6|NA|NA
TGCAGTGCTCAGACACCTGGGCCGCATAATTCACCCCTCCACTTT
CSAQTPGPHNSPLHF
>TRBV6-1|TRBJ2-5|few|NA
TGTGCCAGCAGTGGAAGTGTGGAGACCCAGTACTTC
CASSGSVETQYF
>TRBV20-1|TRBJ2-3|few|TRBD2
TGCAGTGCTAGCGGGGGGGCTAAGGATACGCAGTATTTT
CSASGGAKDTQYF
>TRBV27|TRBJ1-5|NA|NA
TGTGCCAGCCAAGGGTCGACGGGGGGTCAGCCCCAGCATTTT
CASQGSTGGQPQHF
>TRBV12-3/TRBV12-4|TRBJ2-7|few|TRBD1
TGTGCCAGCAGTCGGACAGGGGAGGGTTACGAGCAGTACTTC
CASSRTGEGYEQYF
>TRBV29-1|TRBJ2-7|few|TRBD1
TGCAGCGTTGTGGGACAGGGAATTTACGAGCAGTACTTC
CSVVGQGIYEQYF
>TRBV12-3/TRBV12-4|TRBJ2-1|few|NA
TGTGCCAGCAGCCGCCCTGTCGCGGGCCTCTACAATGAGCAGTTCTTC
CASSRPVAGLYNEQFF